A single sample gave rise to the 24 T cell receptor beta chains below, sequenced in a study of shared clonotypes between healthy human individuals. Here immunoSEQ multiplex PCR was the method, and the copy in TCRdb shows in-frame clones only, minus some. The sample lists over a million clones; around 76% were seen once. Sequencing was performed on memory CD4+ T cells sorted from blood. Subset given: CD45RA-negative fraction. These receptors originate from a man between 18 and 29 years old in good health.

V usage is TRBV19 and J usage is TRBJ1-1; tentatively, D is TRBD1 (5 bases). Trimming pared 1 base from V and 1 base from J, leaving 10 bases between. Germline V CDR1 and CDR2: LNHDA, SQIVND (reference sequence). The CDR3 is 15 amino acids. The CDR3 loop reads CASSIGGAKNTEAFF. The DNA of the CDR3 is TGTGCCAGTAGTATAGGCGGGGCGAAGAACACTGAAGCTTTCTTT.

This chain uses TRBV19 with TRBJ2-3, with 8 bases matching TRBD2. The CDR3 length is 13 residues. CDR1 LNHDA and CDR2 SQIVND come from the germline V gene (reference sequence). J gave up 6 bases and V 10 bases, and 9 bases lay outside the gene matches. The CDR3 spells CATSGGRKDTQYF. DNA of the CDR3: TGTGCCACTTCGGGAGGGAGAAAGGATACGCAGTATTTT.

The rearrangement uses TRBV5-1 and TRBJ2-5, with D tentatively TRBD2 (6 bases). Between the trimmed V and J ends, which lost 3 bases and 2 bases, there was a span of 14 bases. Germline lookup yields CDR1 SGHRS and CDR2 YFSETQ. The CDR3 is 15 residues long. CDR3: CASSSLGGIQETQYF. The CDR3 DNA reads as TGCGCCAGCAGCTCCTTGGGGGGAATTCAAGAGACCCAGTACTTC.

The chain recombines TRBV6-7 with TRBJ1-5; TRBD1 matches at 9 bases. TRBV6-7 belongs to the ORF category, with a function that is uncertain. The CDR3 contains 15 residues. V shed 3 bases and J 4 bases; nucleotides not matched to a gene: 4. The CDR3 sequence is CASSYRDRGNQPQHF. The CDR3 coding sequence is TGTGCCAGCAGTTATCGCGACAGGGGGAATCAGCCCCAGCATTTT.

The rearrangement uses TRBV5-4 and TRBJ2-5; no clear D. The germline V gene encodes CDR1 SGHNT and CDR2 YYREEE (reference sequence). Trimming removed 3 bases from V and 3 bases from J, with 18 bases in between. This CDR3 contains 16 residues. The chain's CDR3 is CASSSKYGSPEETQYF. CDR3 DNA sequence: TGTGCCAGCAGCTCCAAGTACGGATCCCCCGAAGAGACCCAGTACTTC.

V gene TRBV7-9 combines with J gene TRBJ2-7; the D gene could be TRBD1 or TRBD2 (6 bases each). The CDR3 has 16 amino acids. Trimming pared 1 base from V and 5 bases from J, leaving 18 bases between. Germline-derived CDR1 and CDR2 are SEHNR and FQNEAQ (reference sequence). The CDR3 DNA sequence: TGTGCCAGCAGCTTAGTATTGGGGGGCGCGGGCGACGAGCAGTACTTC. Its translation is CASSLVLGGAGDEQYF.

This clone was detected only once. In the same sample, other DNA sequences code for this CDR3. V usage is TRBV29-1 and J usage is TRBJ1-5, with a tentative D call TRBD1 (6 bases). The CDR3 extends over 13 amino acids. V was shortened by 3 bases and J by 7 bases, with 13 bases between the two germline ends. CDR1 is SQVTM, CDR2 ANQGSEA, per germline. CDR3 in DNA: TGCAGCGTTGAGGAAGGAGGGGGGCAGCCCCAGCATTTT. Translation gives CSVEEGGGQPQHF.

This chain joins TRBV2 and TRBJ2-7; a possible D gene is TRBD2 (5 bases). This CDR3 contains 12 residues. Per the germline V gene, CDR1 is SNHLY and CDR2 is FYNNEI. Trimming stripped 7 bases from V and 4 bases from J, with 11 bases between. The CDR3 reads CASNLATYEQYF. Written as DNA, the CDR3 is TGTGCCAGCAACCTAGCAACGTACGAGCAGTACTTC.

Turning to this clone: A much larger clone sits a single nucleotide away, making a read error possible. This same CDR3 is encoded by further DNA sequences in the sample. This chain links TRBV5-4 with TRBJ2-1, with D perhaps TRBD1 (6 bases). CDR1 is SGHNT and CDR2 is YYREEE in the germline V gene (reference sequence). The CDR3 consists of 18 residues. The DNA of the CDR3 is TGTGCTACGAACAGGGCCGTCAATACCCAAAGCTCCTACAATGAGCAGTTCTTC. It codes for CATNRAVNTQSSYNEQFF.

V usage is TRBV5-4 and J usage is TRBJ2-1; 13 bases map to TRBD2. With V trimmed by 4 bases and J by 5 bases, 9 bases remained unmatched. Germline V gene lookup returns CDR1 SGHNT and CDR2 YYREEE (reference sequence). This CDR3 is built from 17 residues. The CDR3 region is CASSEGLAGASNNEQFF. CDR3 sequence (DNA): TGTGCCAGCAGCGAAGGACTAGCGGGAGCTTCTAACAATGAGCAGTTCTTC.

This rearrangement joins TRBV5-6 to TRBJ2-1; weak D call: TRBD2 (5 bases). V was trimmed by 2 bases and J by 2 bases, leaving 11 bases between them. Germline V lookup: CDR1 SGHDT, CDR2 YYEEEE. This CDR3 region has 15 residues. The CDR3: CASSLTGSTYNEQFF. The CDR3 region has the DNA TGTGCCAGCAGCTTAACGGGGTCCACCTACAATGAGCAGTTCTTC. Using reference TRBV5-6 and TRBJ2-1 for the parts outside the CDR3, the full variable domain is DAGVTQSPTHLIKTRGQQVTLRCSPKSGHDTVSWYQQALGQGPQFIFQYYEEEERQRGNFPDRFSGHQFPNYSSELNVNALLLGDSALYLCASSLTGSTYNEQFFGPGTRLTVL.

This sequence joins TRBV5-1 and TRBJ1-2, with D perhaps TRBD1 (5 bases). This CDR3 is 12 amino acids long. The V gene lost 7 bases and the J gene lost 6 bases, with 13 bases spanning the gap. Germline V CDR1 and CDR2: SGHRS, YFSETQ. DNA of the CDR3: TGCGCCAGCTCAAAGGGACTAGATGGCTACACCTTC. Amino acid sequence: CASSKGLDGYTF.

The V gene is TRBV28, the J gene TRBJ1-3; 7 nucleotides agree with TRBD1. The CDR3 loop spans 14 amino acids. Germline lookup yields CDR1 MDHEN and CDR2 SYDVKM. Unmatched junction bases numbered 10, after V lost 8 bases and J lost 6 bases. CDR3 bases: TGTGCCAGCCAAAACGACAGGGCCGAAAACACCATATATTTT. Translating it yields CASQNDRAENTIYF.

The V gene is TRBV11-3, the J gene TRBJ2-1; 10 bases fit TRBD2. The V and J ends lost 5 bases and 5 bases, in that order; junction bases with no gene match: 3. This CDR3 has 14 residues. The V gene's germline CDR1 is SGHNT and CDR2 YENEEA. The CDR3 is CASSPGLADNEQFF. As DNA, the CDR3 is TGTGCCAGCAGCCCTGGACTAGCGGACAATGAGCAGTTCTTC.

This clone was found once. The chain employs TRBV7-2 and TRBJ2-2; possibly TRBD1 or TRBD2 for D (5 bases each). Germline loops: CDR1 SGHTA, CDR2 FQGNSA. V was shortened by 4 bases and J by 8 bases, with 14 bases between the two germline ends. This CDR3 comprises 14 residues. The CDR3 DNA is TGTGCCAGCAGCTCCCGGGACCCCATTGGGGAGCTGTTTTTT. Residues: CASSSRDPIGELFF.

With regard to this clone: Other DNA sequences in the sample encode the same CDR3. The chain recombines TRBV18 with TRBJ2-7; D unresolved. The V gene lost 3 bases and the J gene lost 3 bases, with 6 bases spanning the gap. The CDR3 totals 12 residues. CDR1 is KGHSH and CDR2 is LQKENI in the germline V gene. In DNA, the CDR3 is TGTGCCAGCTCACCTAATGACTACGAGCAGTACTTC. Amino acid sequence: CASSPNDYEQYF. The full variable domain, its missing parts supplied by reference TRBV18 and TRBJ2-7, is NAGVMQNPRHLVRRRGQEARLRCSPMKGHSHVYWYRQLPEEGLKFMVYLQKENIIDESGMPKERFSAEFPKEGPSILRIQQVVRGDSAAYFCASSPNDYEQYFGPGTRLTVT.

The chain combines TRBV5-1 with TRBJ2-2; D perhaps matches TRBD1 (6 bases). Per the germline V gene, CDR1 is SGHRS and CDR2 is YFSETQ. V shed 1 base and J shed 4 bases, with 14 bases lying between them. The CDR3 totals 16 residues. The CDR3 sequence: CASSLLGAGATGELFF. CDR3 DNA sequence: TGCGCCAGCAGCTTGTTAGGGGCAGGGGCCACCGGGGAGCTGTTTTTT. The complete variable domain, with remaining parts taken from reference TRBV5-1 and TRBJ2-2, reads KAGVTQTPRYLIKTRGQQVTLSCSPISGHRSVSWYQQTPGQGLQFLFEYFSETQRNKGNFPGRFSGRQFSNSRSEMNVSTLELGDSALYLCASSLLGAGATGELFFGEGSRLTVL.

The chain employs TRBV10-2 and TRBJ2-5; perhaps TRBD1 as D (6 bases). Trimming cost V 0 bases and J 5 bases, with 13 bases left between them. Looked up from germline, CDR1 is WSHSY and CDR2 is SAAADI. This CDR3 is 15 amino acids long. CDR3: CASSESPGQGETQYF. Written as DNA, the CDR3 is TGCGCCAGCAGTGAGTCTCCGGGGCAGGGGGAGACCCAGTACTTC.

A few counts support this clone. The CDR3 region is CASSRNAGGPDEQFF. CDR3 sequence (DNA): TGTGCCAGCAGTAGAAACGCGGGGGGGCCGGATGAGCAGTTCTTC. The chain links TRBV11-1 to TRBJ2-1; 9 bases are shared with TRBD2. CDR1 is SGHAT and CDR2 is FQDESV in the germline V gene (reference sequence). The CDR3 runs 15 residues. The V gene end was trimmed by 6 bases and the J gene end by 8 bases; junction bases not matched to a gene: 11.

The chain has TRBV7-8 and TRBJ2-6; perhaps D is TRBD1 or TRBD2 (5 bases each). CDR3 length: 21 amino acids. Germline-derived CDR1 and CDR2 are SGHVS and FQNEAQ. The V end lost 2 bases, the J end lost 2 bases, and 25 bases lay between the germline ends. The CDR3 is CASSLREPGAGIPTGANVLTF. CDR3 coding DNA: TGTGCCAGCAGCTTAAGGGAACCCGGGGCAGGGATACCCACTGGGGCCAACGTCCTGACTTTC.

The CDR3 protein is CASSLRLAGGTYEQYF. The CDR3 nucleotides are TGTGCCAGCAGCTTGCGGCTAGCGGGGGGCACCTACGAGCAGTACTTC. The J gene is TRBJ2-7, the V gene TRBV5-5; 11 bases map to TRBD2. The CDR3 sequence is 16 residues long. The V gene end was trimmed by 1 base and the J gene end by 2 bases; junction bases not matched to a gene: 5. The V gene's germline CDR1 is SGHKS and CDR2 YYEKEE (reference sequence).

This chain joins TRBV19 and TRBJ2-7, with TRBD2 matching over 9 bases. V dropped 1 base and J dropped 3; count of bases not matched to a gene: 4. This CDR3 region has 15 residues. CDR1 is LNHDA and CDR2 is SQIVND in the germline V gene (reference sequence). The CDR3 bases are TGTGCCAGTAGTATAGGTCTAGCGGGACGCTACGAGCAGTACTTC. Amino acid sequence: CASSIGLAGRYEQYF.

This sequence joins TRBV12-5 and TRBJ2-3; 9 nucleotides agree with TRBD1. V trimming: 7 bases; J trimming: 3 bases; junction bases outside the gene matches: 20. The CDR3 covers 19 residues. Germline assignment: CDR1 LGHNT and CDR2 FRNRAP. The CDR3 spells CASVPRWCRGTGLTDTQYF. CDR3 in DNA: TGTGCTAGTGTCCCCCGATGGTGTCGAGGGACAGGGCTGACAGATACGCAGTATTTT.

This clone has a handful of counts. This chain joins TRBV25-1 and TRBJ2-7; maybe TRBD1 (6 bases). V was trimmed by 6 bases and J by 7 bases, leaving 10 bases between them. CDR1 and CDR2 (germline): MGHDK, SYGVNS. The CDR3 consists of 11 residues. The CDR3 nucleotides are TGTGCCAGCAGGCAGGACAGAGAGCAGTACTTC. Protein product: CASRQDREQYF.